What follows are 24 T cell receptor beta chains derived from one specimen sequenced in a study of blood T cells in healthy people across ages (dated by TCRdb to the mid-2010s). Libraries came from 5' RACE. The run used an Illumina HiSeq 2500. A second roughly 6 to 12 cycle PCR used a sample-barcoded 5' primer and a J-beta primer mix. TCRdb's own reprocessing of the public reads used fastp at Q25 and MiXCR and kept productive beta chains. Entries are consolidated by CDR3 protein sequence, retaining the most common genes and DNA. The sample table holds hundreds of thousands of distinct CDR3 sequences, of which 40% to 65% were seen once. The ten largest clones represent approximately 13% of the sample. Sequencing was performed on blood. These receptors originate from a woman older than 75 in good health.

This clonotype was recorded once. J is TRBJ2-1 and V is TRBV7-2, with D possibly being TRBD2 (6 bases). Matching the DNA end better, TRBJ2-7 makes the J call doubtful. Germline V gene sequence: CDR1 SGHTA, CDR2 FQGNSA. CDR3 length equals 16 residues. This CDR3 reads CASSLRPRRVYNEQYF. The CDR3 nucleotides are TGTGCCAGCAGCCTACGGCCCAGGAGGGTATACAATGAGCAGTACTTC.

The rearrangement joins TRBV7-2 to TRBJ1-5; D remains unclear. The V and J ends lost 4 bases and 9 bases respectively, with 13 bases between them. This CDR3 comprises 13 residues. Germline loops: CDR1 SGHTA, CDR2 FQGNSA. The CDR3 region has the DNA TGTGCCAGCAGCTACGGTGACGATCGGCCCCAGCATTTT. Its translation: CASSYGDDRPQHF.

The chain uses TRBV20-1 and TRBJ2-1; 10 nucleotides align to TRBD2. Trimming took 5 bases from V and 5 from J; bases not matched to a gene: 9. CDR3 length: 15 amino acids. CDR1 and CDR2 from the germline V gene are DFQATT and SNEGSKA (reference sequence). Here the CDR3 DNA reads TGCAGTGCTCGAACTCCGGGACTAGCGCACAATGAGCAGTTCTTC. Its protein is CSARTPGLAHNEQFF.

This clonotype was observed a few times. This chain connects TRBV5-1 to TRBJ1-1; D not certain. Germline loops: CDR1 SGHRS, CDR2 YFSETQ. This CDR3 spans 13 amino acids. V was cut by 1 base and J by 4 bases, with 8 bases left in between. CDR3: CASSLYDATEAFF. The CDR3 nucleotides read TGCGCCAGCAGCTTGTACGACGCCACTGAAGCTTTCTTT.

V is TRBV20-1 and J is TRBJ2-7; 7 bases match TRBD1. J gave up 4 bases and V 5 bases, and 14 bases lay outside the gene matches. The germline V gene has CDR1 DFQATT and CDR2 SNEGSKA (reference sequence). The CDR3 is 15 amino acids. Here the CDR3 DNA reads TGCAGTGCTTCCGGGACAGAATTATTGCGGTACGAGCAGTACTTC. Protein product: CSASGTELLRYEQYF.

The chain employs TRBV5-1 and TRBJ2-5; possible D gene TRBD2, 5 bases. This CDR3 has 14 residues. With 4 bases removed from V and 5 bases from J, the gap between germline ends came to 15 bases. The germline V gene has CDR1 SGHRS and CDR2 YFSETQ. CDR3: CASSIGLVGETQYF. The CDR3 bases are TGCGCCAGCAGCATCGGACTGGTGGGGGAGACCCAGTACTTC.

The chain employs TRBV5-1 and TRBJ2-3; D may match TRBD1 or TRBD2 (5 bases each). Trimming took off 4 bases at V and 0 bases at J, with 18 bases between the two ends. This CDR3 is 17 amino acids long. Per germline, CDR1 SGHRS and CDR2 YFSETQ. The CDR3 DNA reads TGCGCCAGCAGCCATGAGGGGAGCGGCCCAAGCACAGATACGCAGTATTTT. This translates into CASSHEGSGPSTDTQYF.

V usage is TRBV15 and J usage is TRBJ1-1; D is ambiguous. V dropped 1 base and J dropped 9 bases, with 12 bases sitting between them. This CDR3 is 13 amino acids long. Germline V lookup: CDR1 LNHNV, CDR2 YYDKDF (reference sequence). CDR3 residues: CATSRAVFIQAFF. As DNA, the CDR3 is TGTGCCACCAGCAGAGCGGTGTTTATTCAAGCTTTCTTT.

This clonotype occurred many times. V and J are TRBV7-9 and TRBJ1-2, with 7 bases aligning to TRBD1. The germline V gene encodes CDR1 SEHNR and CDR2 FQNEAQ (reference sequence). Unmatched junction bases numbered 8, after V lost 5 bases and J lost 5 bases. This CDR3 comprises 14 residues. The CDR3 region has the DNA TGTGCCAGCAGCCAAAGGGGGCAAGAATATGGCTACACCTTC. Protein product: CASSQRGQEYGYTF.

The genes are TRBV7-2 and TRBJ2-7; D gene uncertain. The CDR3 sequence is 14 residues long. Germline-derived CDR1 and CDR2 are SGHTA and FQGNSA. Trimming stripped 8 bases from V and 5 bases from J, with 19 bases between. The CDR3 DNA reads TGTGCCAGCGCCCCCGGTTCGCCTCGTGACGAGCAGTACTTC. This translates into CASAPGSPRDEQYF.

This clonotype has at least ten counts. The CDR3 region is CASSLPGRNSYEQYF. Here the CDR3 DNA reads TGTGCCAGCAGCTTACCGGGACGGAACTCCTACGAGCAGTACTTC. The rearrangement joins TRBV7-2 to TRBJ2-7; D tentatively fits TRBD1 or TRBD2 (5 bases each). Looked up from germline, CDR1 is SGHTA and CDR2 is FQGNSA. The CDR3 totals 15 residues. The V gene lost 2 bases and the J gene lost 0 bases, with 11 bases spanning the gap. The whole variable domain, filled in from reference TRBV7-2 and TRBJ2-7, reads GAGVSQSPSNKVTEKGKDVELRCDPISGHTALYWYRQSLGQGLEFLIYFQGNSAPDKSGLPSDRFSAERTGGSVSTLTIQRTQQEDSAVYLCASSLPGRNSYEQYFGPGTRLTVT.

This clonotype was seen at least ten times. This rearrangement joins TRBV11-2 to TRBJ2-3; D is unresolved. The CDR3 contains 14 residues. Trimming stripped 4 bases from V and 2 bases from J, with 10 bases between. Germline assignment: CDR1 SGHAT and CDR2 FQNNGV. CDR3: CASSSRVSTDTQYF. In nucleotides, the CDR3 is TGTGCCAGCAGCTCTCGGGTCTCCACAGATACGCAGTATTTT.

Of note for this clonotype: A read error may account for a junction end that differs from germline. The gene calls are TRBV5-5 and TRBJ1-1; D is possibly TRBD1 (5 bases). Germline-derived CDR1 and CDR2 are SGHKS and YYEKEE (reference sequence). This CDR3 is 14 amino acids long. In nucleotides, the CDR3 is TGTGCCAACAGCTTTGGGGCCGGGAACACTGAAGCTTTCTTT. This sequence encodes CANSFGAGNTEAFF.

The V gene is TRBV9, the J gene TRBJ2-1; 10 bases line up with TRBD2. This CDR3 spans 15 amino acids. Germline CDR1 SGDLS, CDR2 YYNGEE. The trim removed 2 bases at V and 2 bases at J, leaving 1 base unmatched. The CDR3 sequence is CASSVGLAAYNEQFF. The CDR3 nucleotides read TGTGCCAGCAGCGTTGGACTAGCGGCCTACAATGAGCAGTTCTTC.

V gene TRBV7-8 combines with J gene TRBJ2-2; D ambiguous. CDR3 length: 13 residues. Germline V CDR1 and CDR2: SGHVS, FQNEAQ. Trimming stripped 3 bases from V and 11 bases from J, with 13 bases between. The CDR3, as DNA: TGTGCCAGCAGCTTCGGAATTGGTCGAGAGCTGTTTTTT. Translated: CASSFGIGRELFF.

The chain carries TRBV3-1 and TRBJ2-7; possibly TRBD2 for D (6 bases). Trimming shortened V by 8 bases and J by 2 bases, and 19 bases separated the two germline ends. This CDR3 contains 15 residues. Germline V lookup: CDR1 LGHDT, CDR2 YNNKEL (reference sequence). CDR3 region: CASQIASGGPYEQYF. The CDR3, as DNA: TGTGCCAGCCAAATAGCGAGCGGAGGGCCCTACGAGCAGTACTTC.

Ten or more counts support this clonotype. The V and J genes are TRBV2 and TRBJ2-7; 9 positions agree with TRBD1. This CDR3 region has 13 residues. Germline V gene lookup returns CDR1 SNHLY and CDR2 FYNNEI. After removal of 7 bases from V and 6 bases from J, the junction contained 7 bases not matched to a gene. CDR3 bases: TGTGCCAGCACCAGACAGGGGGTCGGCGAGCAGTACTTC. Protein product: CASTRQGVGEQYF.

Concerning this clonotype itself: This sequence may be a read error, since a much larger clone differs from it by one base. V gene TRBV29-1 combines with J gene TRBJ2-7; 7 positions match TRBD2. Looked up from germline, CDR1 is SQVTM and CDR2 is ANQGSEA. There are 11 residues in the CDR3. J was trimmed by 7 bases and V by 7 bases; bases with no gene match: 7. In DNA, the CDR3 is TGCAGCGGGACTAGTCGGGATGAGCAGTACTTC. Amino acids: CSGTSRDEQYF.

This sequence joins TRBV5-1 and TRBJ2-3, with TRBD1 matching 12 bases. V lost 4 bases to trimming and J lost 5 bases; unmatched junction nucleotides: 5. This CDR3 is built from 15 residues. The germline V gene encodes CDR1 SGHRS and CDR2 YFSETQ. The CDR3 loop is CASSDRDRGQDTQYF. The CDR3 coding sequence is TGCGCCAGCAGCGACCGGGACAGGGGGCAAGATACGCAGTATTTT.

In nucleotides, the CDR3 is TGTGCCAGCAGTGAACCCGGGTTCCCAGGAAGAAGGAGCACAGATACGCAGTATTTT. Residues: CASSEPGFPGRRSTDTQYF. The chain has TRBV25-1 and TRBJ2-3; D ambiguous. Trimming removed 2 bases at V and 0 bases at J, with 21 bases between. The CDR3 length is 19 residues. Germline lookup yields CDR1 MGHDK and CDR2 SYGVNS.

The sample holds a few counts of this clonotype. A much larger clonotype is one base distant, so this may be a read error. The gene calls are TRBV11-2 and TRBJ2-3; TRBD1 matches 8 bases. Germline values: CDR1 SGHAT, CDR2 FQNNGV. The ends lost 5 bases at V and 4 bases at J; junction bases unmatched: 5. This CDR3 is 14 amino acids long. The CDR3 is CASSARQGPDTQYF. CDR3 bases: TGTGCCAGCAGCGCCCGACAGGGGCCAGATACGCAGTATTTT.

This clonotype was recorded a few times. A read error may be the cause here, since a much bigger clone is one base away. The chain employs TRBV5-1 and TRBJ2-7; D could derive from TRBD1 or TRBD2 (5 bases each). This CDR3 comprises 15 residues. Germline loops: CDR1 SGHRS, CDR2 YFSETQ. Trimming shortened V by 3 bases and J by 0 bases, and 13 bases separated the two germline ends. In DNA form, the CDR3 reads TGCGCCAGCAGCTACGGGGACCCAAGCTCCTACGAGCAGTACTTC. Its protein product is CASSYGDPSSYEQYF.

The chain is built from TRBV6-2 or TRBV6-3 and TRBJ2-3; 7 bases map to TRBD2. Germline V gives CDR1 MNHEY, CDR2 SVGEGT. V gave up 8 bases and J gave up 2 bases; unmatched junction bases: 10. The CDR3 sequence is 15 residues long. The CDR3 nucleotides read TGTGCCAGCGGTCGTTGGGGGGGAAACACAGATACGCAGTATTTT. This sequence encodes CASGRWGGNTDTQYF.

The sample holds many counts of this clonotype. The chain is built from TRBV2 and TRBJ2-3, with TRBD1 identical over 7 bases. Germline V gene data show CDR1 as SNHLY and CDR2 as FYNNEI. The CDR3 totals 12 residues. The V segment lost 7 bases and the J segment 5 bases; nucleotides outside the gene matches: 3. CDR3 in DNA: TGTGCCAGCACCTACAGGGGAGATACGCAGTATTTT. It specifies CASTYRGDTQYF.